Detailed here is one T cell receptor beta chain. A Seattle source enrolled patients during active infection and followed them longitudinally. This entry comes from a study of blood T cell repertoires in COVID-19. Turning to the study itself: Samples representing acute and convalescent COVID-19 were sourced from the United States, Italy and Spain. Sources were T cells, B-cell-depleted T cells, or PBMCs; the material itself was cDNA or gDNA.

V was shortened by 2 bases and J by 10 bases, with 9 bases between the two germline ends. Germline lookup yields CDR1 LGHDT and CDR2 YNNKEL (reference sequence). CDR3 length: 12 residues. Original processing methods: Nucleated cell counts were estimated from reference gene primer amplification. Profiling relied on immunoSEQ multiplex PCR, and the TCRdb table lists in-frame clones only, not all of them. Clone size and the V and J calls come from that table; the DNA yielded D and trimming. Of 250,000 to 400,000 clones listed, around 90% were seen once; the top ten hold less than 3.5%. The source material was peripheral blood. This receptor was identified in a woman in her 30s with COVID-19, enrolled during active disease. The V call is TRBV3-1 (or the pseudogene TRBV3-2), the J call TRBJ2-1; D is unclear. CDR3 bases: TGTGCCAGCAGCCAACCGTCCGGGGAGCAGTTCTTC. Translated, it gives CASSQPSGEQFF.